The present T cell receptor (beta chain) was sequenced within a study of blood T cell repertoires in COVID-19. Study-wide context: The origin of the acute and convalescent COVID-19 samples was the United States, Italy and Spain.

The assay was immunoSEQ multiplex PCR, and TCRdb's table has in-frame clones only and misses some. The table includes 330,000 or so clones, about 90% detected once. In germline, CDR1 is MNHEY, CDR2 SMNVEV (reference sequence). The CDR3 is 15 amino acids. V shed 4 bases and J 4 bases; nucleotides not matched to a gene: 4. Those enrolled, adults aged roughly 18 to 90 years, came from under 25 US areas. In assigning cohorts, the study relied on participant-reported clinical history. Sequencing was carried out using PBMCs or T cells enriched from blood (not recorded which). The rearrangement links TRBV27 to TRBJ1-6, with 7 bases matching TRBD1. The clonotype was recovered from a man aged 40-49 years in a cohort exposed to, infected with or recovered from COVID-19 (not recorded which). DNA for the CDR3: TGTGCCAGCAGTTCGGGACAGATTTATAATTCACCCCTCCACTTT. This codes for CASSSGQIYNSPLHF.